Included here is one T cell receptor (beta chain) sequence, with context. The source of the sample is a study of blood T cell repertoires in COVID-19. This CDR3 is built from 16 residues. V lost 0 bases and J lost 7; bases outside the gene matches: 4. The germline V gene has CDR1 MNHNY and CDR2 SVGAGI (reference sequence). The protocol was immunoSEQ multiplex PCR, while the TCRdb copy is restricted to in-frame clones and leaves out a portion. The sample lists about 180,000 clones, about 88% occurring once. The chain carries TRBV6-6 and TRBJ2-1; 12 bases align to TRBD2. The receptor comes from a man in his late teens or twenties who had recovered from COVID-19. Sequences were obtained from peripheral blood. For the CDR3, the DNA is TGTGCCAGCAGTTACTCGGGACTAGCGGGCAAGAATGAGCAGTTCTTC. This encodes CASSYSGLAGKNEQFF.